This T cell receptor (beta chain) is from a study of early T cells in non-severe SARS-CoV-2 infection. Individual cDNA molecules received unique molecular identifiers. MiXCR, run by TCRdb on the 5' RACE reads, gives a single entry per CDR3 protein. The table lists approximately 22,000 distinct CDR3 sequences, around 5.8% of them singletons, with approximately 15% in the top ten. This clonotype was detected a few times. Sequencing used whole blood, obtained at baseline. The sequence derives from an adult who was a healthcare worker with PCR-confirmed SARS-CoV-2 infection or an uninfected control (not recorded which).

The CDR3 loop is CASSPTDSNQPQHF. CDR3 sequence (DNA): TGTGCCAGCTCCCCGACAGACAGCAATCAGCCCCAGCATTTT. V and J are TRBV18 and TRBJ1-5; maybe TRBD1 (5 bases). This CDR3 is 14 amino acids long. The V and J ends lost 6 bases and 1 base respectively, with 10 bases between them. Germline V gives CDR1 KGHSH, CDR2 LQKENI. The full variable domain, with the rest looked up from reference TRBV18 and TRBJ1-5, is NAGVMQNPRHLVRRRGQEARLRCSPMKGHSHVYWYRQLPEEGLKFMVYLQKENIIDESGMPKERFSAEFPKEGPSILRIQQVVRGDSAAYFCASSPTDSNQPQHFGDGTRLSIL.